This T cell receptor (beta chain) is drawn from a study of blood T cell repertoires in COVID-19 (dated by TCRdb to 2018 to 2020). Broadly, across the study: The collaborator samples originated in the United States, Italy and Spain and spanned the acute and convalescent phases of COVID-19. The prospective study material was composed of cDNA or gDNA derived from T cells, B-cell-depleted T cells, or PBMCs. Nearly every sample came with metadata listing a de-identified subject ID, COVID-19 status, age in years and sex. Where available, HLA class I and class II types were obtained from metadata supplied by the sample provider rather than from assay-based typing. Samples came from the ongoing ImmuneRACE study (first 160 participants) plus 1,254 subjects from 6 global collaborators. A freely available public database, intended as a resource for researchers studying the immune response to SARS-CoV-2, is where the repertoires were released. Subjects who had been exposed to COVID-19, were actively infected with it, or had recovered from it provided the deeply sampled blood TCRbeta repertoires that made up the dataset. Summary of the overall study and its limitations: The quantity of clinical and demographic metadata differed by source and by participant and was supplied without curation.

Worth noting for this clone: What antigen it recognizes has not been identified. No much larger clonotype is one base removed from it; base qualities were not supplied.

The collaborating institutions used their own protocols to collect whole blood in K2EDTA tubes. For TCRbeta analysis, collaborators shipped samples as frozen whole blood, isolated PBMCs, or DNA extracted from either of those sample types. TCRbeta CDR3 regions were amplified from genomic DNA by means of the immunoSEQ Assay, a bias-controlled multiplex PCR. As for the authors' bioinformatics: Within the assay, amplification of reference gene primers was used to estimate how many nucleated cells each sample contained. Sequence reads were collapsed and filtered to measure the absolute abundance of every unique TCRbeta CDR3 rearrangement. Productive Simpson clonality was computed per sample as the square root of Simpson's diversity index over productive rearrangements. TCRdb stores this immuneACCESS table with in-frame sequences only. Part of the clones is absent; in the studies checked, under half of the shortfall reflects unresolved V genes, and no reason is known for the rest. That table supplies the V and J calls and clone size; D and trimming were determined from the DNA. For this sample the table gives 140,000 or so clones, of which around 87% were detected only once. The top ten clonotypes cover under 7% of the sample.

This receptor was obtained from a human donor in a cohort sampled during active COVID-19. Sequencing was performed on peripheral blood.

This receptor carries the CDR3 CASSLGSAGDTQYF. The DNA sequence is given as TGTGCCAGCAGCTTAGGGTCAGCGGGAGATACGCAGTATTTT. The rearrangement combines TRBV7-9 with TRBJ2-3, with TRBD2 as a weak D call on 6 bases. CDR1 and CDR2, per the germline V gene (reference sequence), are SEHNR and FQNEAQ. V is cut by 1 base and J by 5 bases, and the space between the germline ends is 10 bases. The CDR3 spans 14 residues, from the cysteine through the phenylalanine. The DNA shown is the 42-base CDR3, in frame from base 1.